These T cell receptor beta chains were read from a single sample in a study of blood T cell repertoires in COVID-19. Sequencing was performed with immunoSEQ multiplex PCR; in TCRdb, only in-frame clones are kept and a portion is missing. Of more than 300,000 clones listed, more than 75% are singletons. The sample taken for sequencing was peripheral blood. Receptors originate from a woman between 18 and 29 years old who had recovered from COVID-19. CDR3s include the opening cysteine and the closing phenylalanine or tryptophan. The D gene is left open where the match is weak. Clone size is stated in some rows and not others, as once, few, many or a class when expanded.

CASSIGRRRETQYF,TGTGCCAGTAGTATTGGGCGGAGGAGGGAGACCCAGTACTTC,14,TRBJ2-5,-,-,TRBV19
CASSLVRGSTDTQYF,TGTGCCAGCAGCTTAGTTAGGGGAAGCACAGATACGCAGTATTTT,15,TRBJ2-3,-,-,TRBV7-9
CASSYRFGSTRSETQYF,TGTGCCAGCAGTTACAGGTTTGGGTCTACGAGGTCAGAGACCCAGTACTTC,17,TRBJ2-5,-,-,TRBV6-2/TRBV6-3
CASSLGQHNEQFF,TGCGCCAGCAGCTTGGGACAACACAATGAGCAGTTCTTC,13,TRBJ2-1,-,-,TRBV5-1
CASGFGLARPSLETQYF,TGTGCTAGTGGTTTCGGACTAGCGAGACCCTCCTTAGAGACCCAGTACTTC,17,TRBJ2-5,-,TRBD2,TRBV12-5
CSASRGGTDTQYF,TGCAGTGCTAGTCGAGGAGGCACAGATACGCAGTATTTT,13,TRBJ2-3,-,-,TRBV20-1
CASSDSGARSYNEQFF,TGTGCCAGCAGTGACTCGGGAGCCCGCTCCTACAATGAGCAGTTCTTC,16,TRBJ2-1,-,-,TRBV2
CASSLSGTGSTFSIEQFF,TGTGCCAGCAGTTTATCTGGCACGGGGAGCACATTTAGTATTGAGCAGTTCTTC,18,TRBJ2-1,-,-,TRBV28
CAISAGGNSPGYGYTF,TGTGCCATCAGTGCCGGGGGGAACAGCCCGGGATATGGCTACACCTTC,16,TRBJ1-2,-,-,TRBV10-3
CASSVGVGIIYGYTF,TGTGCCAGCAGCGTCGGGGTGGGAATTATCTATGGCTACACCTTC,15,TRBJ1-2,-,-,TRBV11-3
CASTGRQAPLEAFF,TGTGCCAGCACCGGCCGGCAGGCGCCACTTGAAGCTTTCTTT,14,TRBJ1-1,-,-,TRBV2
CASSPNQWQVDTEAFF,TGTGCCAGCTCACCCAACCAATGGCAGGTTGACACTGAAGCTTTCTTT,16,TRBJ1-1,-,-,TRBV18
CASSFTSGWNTGELFF,TGTGCCAGCAGCTTCACTAGCGGGTGGAACACCGGGGAGCTGTTTTTT,16,TRBJ2-2,-,TRBD2,TRBV7-2
CASSQDPSGYTDTQYF,TGTGCCAGCAGCCAAGACCCTAGCGGGTACACAGATACGCAGTATTTT,16,TRBJ2-3,-,TRBD2,TRBV3-1/TRBV3-2
CASSLDPGSYGYTF,TGTGCCAGCAGCTTAGATCCAGGCAGCTATGGCTACACCTTC,14,TRBJ1-2,-,-,TRBV11-2
CASSPAGREDYNEQFF,TGTGCCAGTAGTCCTGCGGGGCGGGAGGACTACAATGAGCAGTTCTTC,16,TRBJ2-1,once,TRBD2,TRBV19
CASRSNSRQAFF,TGTGCCAGCAGATCTAACAGTCGGCAGGCTTTCTTT,12,TRBJ1-1,-,-,TRBV12-3/TRBV12-4
CTSSQDGRERSNEQFF,TGCACCAGCAGCCAAGATGGACGGGAGAGGTCCAATGAGCAGTTCTTC,16,TRBJ2-1,-,-,TRBV1
CASGLGISNSPLHF,TGTGCTAGTGGTTTGGGAATCAGTAATTCACCCCTCCACTTT,14,TRBJ1-6,-,-,TRBV12-5
CASSMDRGEKLFF,TGTGCCAGTAGTATGGACAGGGGGGAAAAACTGTTTTTT,13,TRBJ1-4,-,TRBD1,TRBV19
CASSDLAGEDTQYF,TGTGCCAGCAGTGATCTAGCGGGAGAGGATACGCAGTATTTT,14,TRBJ2-3,-,TRBD2,TRBV2
CASSRDRGNEKLFF,TGTGCCAGCAGCCGAGACAGGGGTAATGAAAAACTGTTTTTT,14,TRBJ1-4,-,TRBD1,TRBV7-8
CASSLGLHSGNTIYF,TGTGCCAGCAGCTTAGGACTGCACTCTGGAAACACCATATATTTT,15,TRBJ1-3,once,-,TRBV7-2
CASSSTSGNTDTQYF,TGCGCCAGCAGCTCGACTAGCGGGAATACAGATACGCAGTATTTT,15,TRBJ2-3,-,TRBD2,TRBV5-1
CASSSRALGTEAFF,TGTGCCAGCAGCTCGAGGGCCCTGGGCACTGAAGCTTTCTTT,14,TRBJ1-1,-,-,TRBV11-2
CASSLGITGSGELFF,TGCGCCAGCAGCTTGGGAATAACAGGGTCCGGGGAGCTGTTTTTT,15,TRBJ2-2,few,-,TRBV5-1
CASTRTSGRPDTQYF,TGTGCCAGCACGCGGACTAGCGGGAGGCCAGATACGCAGTATTTT,15,TRBJ2-3,-,-,TRBV21-1
CASSRQGYEQFF,TGTGCCAGCAGTCGACAGGGGTATGAGCAGTTCTTC,12,TRBJ2-1,-,TRBD1,TRBV6-5
CASKAGGVYEQFF,TGTGCCAGCAAGGCGGGAGGTGTTTATGAGCAGTTCTTC,13,TRBJ2-1,-,TRBD2,TRBV27
CASSLERLESYNEQFF,TGTGCCAGCAGCTTAGAGAGACTAGAGTCTTACAATGAGCAGTTCTTC,16,TRBJ2-1,-,-,TRBV11-3
CASSDRGTGQETQYF,TGTGCCAGCAGTGACCGCGGGACGGGACAAGAGACCCAGTACTTC,15,TRBJ2-5,-,-,TRBV9
CARSGNTEAFF,TGTGCCAGGTCAGGGAACACTGAAGCTTTCTTT,11,TRBJ1-1,-,-,TRBV21-1
CASSWGGEHYNEQFF,TGTGCCAGCAGTTGGGGGGGAGAGCACTACAATGAGCAGTTCTTC,15,TRBJ2-1,once,TRBD2,TRBV6-6
CSVRLTEETQYF,TGCAGCGTTCGACTTACGGAAGAGACCCAGTACTTC,12,TRBJ2-5,-,-,TRBV29-1
CASSVTSGTQETQYF,TGTGCCAGCAGCGTGACTAGCGGAACACAAGAGACCCAGTACTTC,15,TRBJ2-5,-,TRBD2,TRBV9
CASSVLTGDLYNEQFF,TGTGCCAGCAGCGTACTAACAGGGGACCTCTACAATGAGCAGTTCTTC,16,TRBJ2-1,once,TRBD1,TRBV7-9
CASSPQGGTEAFF,TGTGCCAGCAGTCCACAGGGTGGCACTGAAGCTTTCTTT,13,TRBJ1-1,-,-,TRBV6-5
CASSELAGGAYNEQFF,TGTGCCAGCAGTGAACTAGCGGGTGGGGCCTACAATGAGCAGTTCTTC,16,TRBJ2-1,-,TRBD2,TRBV6-1
CASSPRDRGNTGELFF,TGTGCCAGTAGTCCCCGAGACAGGGGTAACACCGGGGAGCTGTTTTTT,16,TRBJ2-2,-,TRBD1,TRBV19